The rows below give T cell receptor beta chains drawn from one sample of a study of response to subunit inactivated influenza vaccine. TCRdb re-called the RT-PCR reads through MiXCR, storing one row per CDR3 protein. Here the sample spans approximately 530,000 distinct CDR3 sequences, less than 10% being singletons. Sequenced here: PBMCs from blood, sampled 23 months after vaccination. Every receptor here comes from a man between 50 and 75 years old who received an inactivated influenza vaccine. Both conserved end residues are part of each CDR3. D genes are given only for firm matches. The size entry is marked missing in some rows and otherwise reads once, few, many or a size class.

abundance	v_gene	d_gene	j_gene	CDR3aa	CDR3nt
few	TRBV10-3	.	TRBJ2-5	CAISGQYQETQYF	TGTGCCATCAGCGGTCAATACCAAGAGACCCAGTACTTC
.	TRBV11-2	.	TRBJ1-3	CASSSAGGSSGNTIYF	TGTGCCAGCAGCAGCGCGGGGGGGAGCTCTGGAAACACCATATATTTT
few	TRBV5-1	TRBD2	TRBJ2-1	CASSSLTQGLAGDEQFF	TGCGCCAGCAGCTCCCTGACCCAAGGACTAGCGGGAGATGAGCAGTTCTTC
.	TRBV5-1	.	TRBJ2-5	CASSLVRTDKETQYF	TGCGCCAGCAGCTTGGTAAGGACAGACAAAGAGACCCAGTACTTC
.	TRBV20-1	.	TRBJ1-4	CSARRQATNEKLFF	TGCAGTGCTAGAAGACAAGCAACTAATGAAAAACTGTTTTTT
.	TRBV7-9	.	TRBJ2-7	CASVHYEQYF	TGTGCCAGCGTACACTACGAGCAGTACTTC
many	TRBV20-1	TRBD1	TRBJ1-2	CSADGQGLDYGYTF	TGCAGTGCTGATGGACAGGGCCTAGACTATGGCTACACCTTC
.	TRBV19	TRBD1	TRBJ2-3	CASSIGTVLEDTQYF	TGTGCCAGTAGTATCGGGACAGTCCTCGAAGATACGCAGTATTTT
.	TRBV12-3/TRBV12-4	TRBD1	TRBJ2-7	CASSYHRGEQYF	TGTGCCAGCAGCTACCACAGGGGTGAGCAGTACTTC
many	TRBV7-2	.	TRBJ1-6	CASSLLGSGSNNSPLHF	TGTGCCAGCAGCTTACTGGGTTCAGGGTCAAATAATTCACCCCTCCACTTT
many	TRBV6-5	.	TRBJ2-1	CASSYRGGYNEQFF	TGTGCCAGCAGTTACAGAGGGGGCTACAATGAGCAGTTCTTC
few	TRBV6-2/TRBV6-3	.	TRBJ2-7	CASSPARRDYEQYF	TGTGCCAGCAGTCCTGCACGTCGAGATTACGAGCAGTACTTC
few	TRBV20-1	.	TRBJ1-6	CSATSQYSPLHF	TGCAGTGCTACCAGTCAGTACTCACCCCTCCACTTT
many	TRBV4-2	.	TRBJ1-5	CASSQERDSNQPQHF	TGTGCCAGCAGCCAGGAACGGGATAGCAATCAGCCCCAGCATTTT